The clone carrying this T cell receptor (beta chain) has a handful of counts. Its matching antigen is unknown. The sample is drawn from a study of T cells in Graves' hyperthyroidism and ophthalmopathy. Notes on the study in general: A median about 6 months before onset, the model predicted ophthalmopathy.

Reasons for excluding patients were uncontrolled infection, other autoimmune disease, pregnancy or lactation. Diagnosing involved the use of clinical symptoms, serum thyroxine and TRAb, thyroid ultrasound and orbital computed tomography. What was amplified from RNA transcripts were TCR beta CDR3 regions. First-round RT-PCR of the TCR CDR3 relied on the HTBI primer set. TCRdb reprocessed the multiplex PCR reads with MiXCR, giving one entry per CDR3 protein. The sample has 480,000 or so distinct CDR3 sequences; about 15% are singletons. The CDR3 has 16 residues. The V gene's germline CDR1 is KGHSH and CDR2 LQKENI. Trimming cost V 6 bases and J 6 bases; bases outside gene matches: 11.

This receptor was identified in a woman under 30 with Graves' hyperthyroidism. The chain employs TRBV18 and TRBJ2-1, with TRBD2 identical over 10 bases. Sequencing used blood. CDR3 in amino acids: CASSALLAGVGNEQFF. The CDR3 DNA is TGTGCCAGCTCGGCCCTTCTAGCGGGAGTTGGCAATGAGCAGTTCTTC.